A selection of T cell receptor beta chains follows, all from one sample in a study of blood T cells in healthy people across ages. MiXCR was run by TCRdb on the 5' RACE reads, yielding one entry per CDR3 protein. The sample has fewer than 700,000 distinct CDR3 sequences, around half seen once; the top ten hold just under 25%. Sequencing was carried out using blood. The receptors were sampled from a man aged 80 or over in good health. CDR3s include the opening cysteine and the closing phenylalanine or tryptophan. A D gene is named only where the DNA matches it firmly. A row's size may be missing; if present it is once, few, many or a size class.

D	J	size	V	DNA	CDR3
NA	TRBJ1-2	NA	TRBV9	TGTGCCAGCAGCGCCAGGGCTAACTATGGCTACACCTTC	CASSARANYGYTF
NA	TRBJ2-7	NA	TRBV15	TGTGCCACCAGAAGATCTCCCTCCAGGGGGGAGTACGAGCAGTACTTC	CATRRSPSRGEYEQYF
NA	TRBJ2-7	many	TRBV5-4	TGTGCCAGCAGCCTGTATAACGAGCAGTACTTC	CASSLYNEQYF
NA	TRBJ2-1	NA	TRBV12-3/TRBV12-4	TGTGCCAGCAGTTTTGGCGGGATGGGGGAGACCCAGTTCTTC	CASSFGGMGETQFF
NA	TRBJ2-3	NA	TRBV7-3	TGTGCCAGCAGCTTAGGAGTCAAAGATACGCAGTATTTT	CASSLGVKDTQYF
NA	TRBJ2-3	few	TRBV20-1	TGCAGTGCTAGACCAAACCCGGGCGCTCCCCAGTATTTT	CSARPNPGAPQYF
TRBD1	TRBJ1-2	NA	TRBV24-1	TGTGCCACCAGTGAAGGGACAGCCTATGGCTACACCTTC	CATSEGTAYGYTF
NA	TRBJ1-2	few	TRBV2	TGTGCCAGCAGCCCCCAGACCCAGAGCTATGGCTACACCTTC	CASSPQTQSYGYTF
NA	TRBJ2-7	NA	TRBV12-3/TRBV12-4	TGTGCCAGCAGTTTTCACACAGGGGGGGGCCTATACGAGCAGTACTTC	CASSFHTGGGLYEQYF
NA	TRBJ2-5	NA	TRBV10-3	TGTGCCATCAGTGAGCCCCAAGAGACCCAGTACTTC	CAISEPQETQYF
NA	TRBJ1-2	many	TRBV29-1	TGCAGCGTTGTGAACCTTCTCATCTATGGCTACACCTTC	CSVVNLLIYGYTF
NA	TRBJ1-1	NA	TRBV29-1	TGCAGCGTTCTAAGAGGGAGCACTGAAGCTTTCTTT	CSVLRGSTEAFF
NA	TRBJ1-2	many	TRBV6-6	TGTGCCAGCAGTCACGCCCTAGGCAGGAGCGCCTATGGCTACACCTTC	CASSHALGRSAYGYTF
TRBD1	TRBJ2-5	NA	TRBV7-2	TGTGCCAGCAGCCTCGGGACAGGGTACTCACAAGAGACCCAGTACTTC	CASSLGTGYSQETQYF
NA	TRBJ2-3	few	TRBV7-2	TGTGCCAGCAGCTTAGACACAGGGAGCACAGATACGCAGTATTTT	CASSLDTGSTDTQYF
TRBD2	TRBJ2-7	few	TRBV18	TGTGCCAGCTCTATGAGCGGGATCCCCTACGAGCAGTACTTC	CASSMSGIPYEQYF
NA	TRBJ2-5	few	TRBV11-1	TGTGCCAGCAGCCCCCCCGGGACTCAAGAGACCCAGTACTTC	CASSPPGTQETQYF
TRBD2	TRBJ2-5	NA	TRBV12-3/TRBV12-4	TGTGCCAGCCAGGGACTAGCGGGGGGGCCCAAAGAGACCCAGTACTTC	CASQGLAGGPKETQYF
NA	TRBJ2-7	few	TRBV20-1	TGCAGTGCTAGCAGCGTATACGAGCAGTACTTC	CSASSVYEQYF
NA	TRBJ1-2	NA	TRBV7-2	TGTGCCAGCAGCTCCGGAGAGAACTATGGCTACACCTTC	CASSSGENYGYTF
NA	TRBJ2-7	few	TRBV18	TGTGCCAGCTCACGTCGGGGCGAGGCCTACGAGCAGTACTTC	CASSRRGEAYEQYF
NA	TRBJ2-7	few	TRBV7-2	TGTGCCAGCAGCTTAGTTGAGGGGTCAACCTACGAGCAGTACTTC	CASSLVEGSTYEQYF
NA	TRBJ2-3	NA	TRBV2	TGTGCCAGCAGTGGGGGACTGTGGGGTACGCAGTATTTT	CASSGGLWGTQYF
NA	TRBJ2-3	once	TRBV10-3	TGTGCCATCAGTGAAGGTGGGGGCGGCGAATCAGATACGCAGTATTTT	CAISEGGGGESDTQYF
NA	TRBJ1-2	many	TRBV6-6	TGTGCCAGCAGTTCCCAGGACGGTGGCTACACCTTC	CASSSQDGGYTF
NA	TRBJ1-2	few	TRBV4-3	TGCGCCAGCAGCCAAAGCCGGGGGATCGGGGGCTACACCTTC	CASSQSRGIGGYTF
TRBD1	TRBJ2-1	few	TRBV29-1	TGCAGCGCCGACAGGGACAGTTCCTACAATGAGCAGTTCTTC	CSADRDSSYNEQFF
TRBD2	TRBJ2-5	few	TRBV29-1	TGCAGCGTTGTCTCTAGCGGGGAGGGGACCCAGTACTTC	CSVVSSGEGTQYF
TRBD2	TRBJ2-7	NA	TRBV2	TGTGCCAGCAGCCCCGGACGAGCGGGAGCCTTATCCTACGAGCAGTACTTC	CASSPGRAGALSYEQYF
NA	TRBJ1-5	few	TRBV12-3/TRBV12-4	TGTGCCAGCAGTTTAGATCAGCCCCAGCATTTT	CASSLDQPQHF
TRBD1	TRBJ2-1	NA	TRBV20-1	TGCAGTGCTAGATCCTTTACAGGGGACGGGTACAATGAGCAGTTCTTC	CSARSFTGDGYNEQFF
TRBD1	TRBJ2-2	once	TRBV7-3	TGTGCCAGCAGCTTAAGGTCGGGAACAGGGGATACCGGGGAGCTGTTTTTT	CASSLRSGTGDTGELFF
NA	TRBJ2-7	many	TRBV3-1	TGTGCCAGCAGCCAAGCCCCTGGGACCTACGAGCAGTACTTC	CASSQAPGTYEQYF
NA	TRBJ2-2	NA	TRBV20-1	TGCAGTGCTAATCGGCCCGCCGGGGAGCTGTTTTTT	CSANRPAGELFF
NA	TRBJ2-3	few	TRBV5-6	TGTGCCAGCAGCTTCCGGGTTCTGACAGGTACGCAGTATTTT	CASSFRVLTGTQYF
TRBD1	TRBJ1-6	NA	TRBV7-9	TGTGCCAGCAGCTATCCGGGACAGGGTAATTCACCCCTCCACTTT	CASSYPGQGNSPLHF
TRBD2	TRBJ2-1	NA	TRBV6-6	TGTGCCAGCAGCTCCGGGACTAGTTATGAGCAGTTCTTC	CASSSGTSYEQFF
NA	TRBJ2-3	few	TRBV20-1	TGCAGTGCCCAAGAGGGTGGAGCGACTAGCACAGATACGCAGTATTTT	CSAQEGGATSTDTQYF
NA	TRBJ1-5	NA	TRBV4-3	TGCGCCAGCAGCCAATACAGGAATCAGCCCCAGCATTTT	CASSQYRNQPQHF
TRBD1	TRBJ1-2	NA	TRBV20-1	TGCAGTGCTAGTGCATCGGACAGGGGGGACTATGGCTACACCTTC	CSASASDRGDYGYTF
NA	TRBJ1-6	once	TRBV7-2	TGTGCCAGCAGCCCCCGCCCCGGACAGATTAATTCACCCCTCCACTTT	CASSPRPGQINSPLHF
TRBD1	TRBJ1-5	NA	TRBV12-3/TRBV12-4	TGTGCCAGCAGTCGGAACGGACAGGTTAGCAATCAGCCCCAGCATTTT	CASSRNGQVSNQPQHF
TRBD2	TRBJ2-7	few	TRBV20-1	TGCAGTGCTAGAGCCTTTCTCCCTAGCGGGAGAGTCGACGAGCAGTACTTC	CSARAFLPSGRVDEQYF
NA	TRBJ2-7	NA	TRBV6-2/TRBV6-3	TGTGCCAGCAGTTACGGGGACTCCTACAATGAGCAGTACTTC	CASSYGDSYNEQYF
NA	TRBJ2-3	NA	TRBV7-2	TGTGCCAGTAGAGGGGAAGTAGCAGATACGCAGTATTTT	CASRGEVADTQYF
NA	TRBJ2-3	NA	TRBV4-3	TGCGCCAGCAGCCAAGATTTAGCTGCAGGAGCCACAGATACGCAGTATTTT	CASSQDLAAGATDTQYF
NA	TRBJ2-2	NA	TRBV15	TGTGCCACCAGCAGAGATCGTCGTGGCGGGGAGCTGTTTTTT	CATSRDRRGGELFF
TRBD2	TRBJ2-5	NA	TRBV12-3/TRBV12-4	TGTGCCAGCAGCGGACTAGCGGGGGCAGAGACCCAGTACTTC	CASSGLAGAETQYF
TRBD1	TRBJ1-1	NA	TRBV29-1	TGCAGCGTTGAAGGGACAGGGGGCGGGGGGACTGAAGCTTTCTTT	CSVEGTGGGGTEAFF
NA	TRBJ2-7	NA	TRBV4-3	TGCGCCAGCAGCCAAGATTCAGGACGGGGCGAGCAGTACTTC	CASSQDSGRGEQYF
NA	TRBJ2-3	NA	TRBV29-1	TGCAGCGTTGCCCATCGGGCCCGCACAGATACGCAGTATTTT	CSVAHRARTDTQYF
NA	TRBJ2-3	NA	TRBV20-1	TGCAGTGCTGAGGCCCGGGGGGCTGGAACAGATACGCAGTATTTT	CSAEARGAGTDTQYF
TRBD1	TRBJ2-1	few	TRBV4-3	TGCGCCAGCAGCCAAGCATTACAGGGGGGTAATGAGCAGTTCTTC	CASSQALQGGNEQFF
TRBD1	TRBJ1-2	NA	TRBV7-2	TGTGCCAGCACCACCCTATACAGGGGGCATATCGATGGCTACACCTTC	CASTTLYRGHIDGYTF